Included here is one T cell receptor beta chain sequence, with context. This sample is drawn from a study of blood T cell repertoires in COVID-19. Study overall: Collection of acute and convalescent COVID-19 samples took place in the United States, Italy and Spain.

The repertoire was sequenced with immunoSEQ multiplex PCR; TCRdb's copy has only in-frame clones and lacks some. The sample includes approximately 230,000 clones, 70% to 90% of them seen just once. This CDR3 contains 14 residues. Per the germline V gene, CDR1 is LNHDA and CDR2 is SQIVND (reference sequence). V shed 4 bases, J shed 5 bases, and the junction held 3 bases outside the gene matches. The TCR originated in a man between 25 and 39 years old who had recovered from COVID-19. V gene TRBV19 combines with J gene TRBJ1-2; 11 positions agree with TRBD1. The sample comprised peripheral blood. As DNA, the CDR3 is TGTGCCAGTAGTACAGGACAGGGGGCGTATGGCTACACCTTC. Residues: CASSTGQGAYGYTF.